These 11 T cell receptor beta chains share one sample of origin, sequenced in a study of cytomegalovirus exposure and HLA in healthy donors (dated by TCRdb to 2016 to 2017). The receptor library was made with the immunoSEQ multiplex PCR assay. Imported from immuneACCESS, the table was reduced by TCRdb to in-frame sequences with V and J called. These copies leave out some clones; in studies compared against another copy, an unresolved V gene accounts for under half, and the cause of the remainder is not known. Recorded for this sample are about 130,000 clones; more than 95% of them occurred a single time. The ten biggest clones cover less than 2% of the sample. Sequenced material: PBMCs. The receptors were gathered from a man younger than 35 in good health and CMV-seronegative.

This chain links TRBV4-2 with TRBJ1-4; 8 bases fit TRBD1. Germline loops: CDR1 LGHNA, CDR2 YNFKEQ. V lost 10 bases to trimming and J lost 3 bases; unmatched junction nucleotides: 7. The CDR3 spans 14 residues. The chain's CDR3 is CATAPGQANEKLFF. The CDR3 region has the DNA TGTGCCACCGCTCCGGGACAGGCTAATGAAAAACTGTTTTTT.

This sequence joins TRBV4-2 and TRBJ1-1; no definite D call. With 0 bases removed from V and 1 base from J, the gap between germline ends came to 6 bases. Germline-derived CDR1 and CDR2 are LGHNA and YNFKEQ. CDR3 length: 14 residues. The CDR3 spells CASSQETSNTEAFF. The CDR3 bases are TGTGCCAGCAGCCAAGAGACATCGAACACTGAAGCTTTCTTT.

This clone turned up a few times. The chain uses TRBV9 and TRBJ1-2; D gene uncertain. The ends were cut back, 3 bases at V and 4 bases at J, with 13 bases in the middle. Germline V gene data show CDR1 as SGDLS and CDR2 as YYNGEE. This CDR3 has 14 residues. The CDR3 spells CASSGPSDSYGYTF. The DNA of the CDR3 is TGTGCCAGCAGCGGTCCCTCAGACTCCTATGGCTACACCTTC.

This clone was counted a single time. The rearrangement joins TRBV21-1 to TRBJ2-3; the table's D call, TRBD2, has no DNA check behind it. TRBV21-1 is a pseudogene. The length of the CDR3 is 12 residues. Written as DNA, the CDR3 is TGTGCCAGCAGCAAATGGAGAGATACGCAGTATTTT. Translation: CASSKWRDTQYF.

The V gene is TRBV27, the J gene TRBJ2-5; D uncertain. In germline, CDR1 is MNHEY, CDR2 SMNVEV (reference sequence). V was clipped by 2 bases and J by 5 bases, with 9 bases between them. The length of the CDR3 is 13 residues. Written as DNA, the CDR3 is TGTGCCAGCAGTTTAGCTAGTGTGGAGACCCAGTACTTC. Amino acid sequence: CASSLASVETQYF.

The rearrangement joins TRBV7-8 to TRBJ2-6, with 13 bases lining up with TRBD2. The CDR3 extends over 18 amino acids. Looked up from germline, CDR1 is SGHVS and CDR2 is FQNEAQ. V shed 3 bases and J 0 bases; nucleotides not matched to a gene: 2. CDR3 DNA sequence: TGTGCCAGCAGCTTGGGGACTAGCGGGACCTCTGGGGCCAACGTCCTGACTTTC. It is translated as CASSLGTSGTSGANVLTF. Full variable domain (rest looked up from reference TRBV7-8 and TRBJ2-6): GAGVSQSPRYKVAKRGQDVALRCDPISGHVSLFWYQQALGQGPEFLTYFQNEAQLDKSGLPSDRFFAERPEGSVSTLKIQRTQQEDSAVYLCASSLGTSGTSGANVLTFGAGSRLTVL.

The V gene is TRBV7-7, the J gene TRBJ2-5; 7 bases line up with TRBD1. J gave up 1 base and V 2 bases, and 4 bases lay outside the gene matches. Germline values: CDR1 SSHAT, CDR2 FNYEAQ (reference sequence). CDR3 length equals 15 residues. CDR3 amino acids: CASSLRQGIQETQYF. The CDR3 nucleotides are TGTGCCAGCAGCTTAAGACAGGGCATCCAAGAGACCCAGTACTTC.

The V call is TRBV27, the J call TRBJ2-7; tentatively, D is TRBD2 (5 bases). V lost 3 bases and J lost 5, with 8 bases in between. The CDR3 has 12 residues. Per the germline V gene, CDR1 is MNHEY and CDR2 is SMNVEV (reference sequence). DNA for the CDR3: TGTGCCAGCAGTTTTGACGGGAACGAGCAGTACTTC. Protein sequence: CASSFDGNEQYF.

Written as DNA, the CDR3 is TGTGCCAGCAGCTTAGTAGCGGGCCTACACAATGAGCAGTTCTTC. Its protein product is CASSLVAGLHNEQFF. The rearrangement uses TRBV5-6 and TRBJ2-1; 7 nucleotides match TRBD2. CDR1 and CDR2 from the germline V gene are SGHDT and YYEEEE. The CDR3 length is 15 residues. J gave up 5 bases and V 2 bases, and 7 bases lay outside the gene matches.

The CDR3 protein is CASTPWGGEQYF. The CDR3 region has the DNA TGTGCCAGCACCCCCTGGGGAGGCGAGCAGTACTTC. The V call is TRBV7-2, the J call TRBJ2-7; D is possibly TRBD2 (6 bases). The CDR3 spans 12 residues. V was pared by 7 bases and J by 6 bases, with 13 bases between. The V gene's germline CDR1 is SGHTA and CDR2 FQGNSA.

The V and J genes are TRBV28 and TRBJ2-3, with 7 nucleotides matching TRBD2. Germline V gene sequence: CDR1 MDHEN, CDR2 SYDVKM. This CDR3 is 17 amino acids long. The V and J ends lost 5 bases and 0 bases, in that order; junction bases with no gene match: 11. The CDR3 bases are TGTGCCAGCAGTCCCTCGGGGAGGGGCCCTAGCACAGATACGCAGTATTTT. Translation gives CASSPSGRGPSTDTQYF. Complete variable domain (other parts from reference TRBV28 and TRBJ2-3): DVKVTQSSRYLVKRTGEKVFLECVQDMDHENMFWYRQDPGLGLRLIYFSYDVKMKEKGDIPEGYSVSREKKERFSLILESASTNQTSMYLCASSPSGRGPSTDTQYFGPGTRLTVL.